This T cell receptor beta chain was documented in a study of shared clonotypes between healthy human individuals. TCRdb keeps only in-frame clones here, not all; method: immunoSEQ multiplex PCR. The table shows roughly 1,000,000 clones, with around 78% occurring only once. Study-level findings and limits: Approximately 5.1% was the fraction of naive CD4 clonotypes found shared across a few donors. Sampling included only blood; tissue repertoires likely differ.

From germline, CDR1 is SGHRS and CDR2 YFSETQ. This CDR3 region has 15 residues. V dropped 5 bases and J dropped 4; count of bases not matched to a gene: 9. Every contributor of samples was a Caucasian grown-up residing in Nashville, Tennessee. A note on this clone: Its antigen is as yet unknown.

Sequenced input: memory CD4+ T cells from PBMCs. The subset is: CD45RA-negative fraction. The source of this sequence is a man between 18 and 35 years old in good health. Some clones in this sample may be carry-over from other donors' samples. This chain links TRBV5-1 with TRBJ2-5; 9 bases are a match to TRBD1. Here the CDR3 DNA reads TGCGCCAGCAGGGCCGGGACAGGGAGGAGAGAGACCCAGTACTTC. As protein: CASRAGTGRRETQYF.